This passage covers 6 T cell receptor beta chains from one sample sequenced in a study of CD8 T cells in Susac syndrome (dated by TCRdb to about 2019). The library was produced with the immunoSEQ multiplex PCR assay. RNA was extracted using the RNeasy kit, and roughly 0.45 to 1 ug of the RNA was reverse transcribed with random hexamers. TCRdb cleaned the public reads at Q25 with fastp, built clones with MiXCR and kept in-frame beta chains. Rows matching on CDR3 protein sequence are summarized as one entry with the most common DNA and genes. The sample records 75,000 to 95,000 distinct CDR3 sequences, about 91% of which are singletons. The top ten constitute 0.5% to 0.65% of the sample. The sequencing input was CD8+ T cells from PBMCs. The receptors were gathered from a human donor with multiple sclerosis.

The chain recombines TRBV3-1 with TRBJ1-2; D may be TRBD1 (5 bases). The CDR3 is made up of 19 amino acids. Trimming took off 0 bases at V and 4 bases at J, with 24 bases between the two ends. From germline, CDR1 is LGHDT and CDR2 YNNKEL (reference sequence). CDR3 sequence reads: CASSQELQGSSMFFYGYTF. As DNA, the CDR3 is TGTGCCAGCAGCCAAGAGTTGCAGGGCTCTTCCATGTTCTTCTATGGCTACACCTTC.

This clonotype has a single count. The chain has TRBV12-3 or TRBV12-4 and TRBJ1-2; the D is unclear. This CDR3 has 14 residues. With 7 bases removed from V and 6 bases from J, the gap between germline ends came to 18 bases. This CDR3 is CASISSLFVDGYTF. CDR3 in DNA: TGTGCCAGCATCTCGTCCCTATTTGTTGATGGCTACACCTTC.

The rearrangement joins TRBV12-3 or TRBV12-4 to TRBJ2-7; TRBD2 aligns across 8 bases. The junction had 15 bases not matched to a gene; V was cut back by 4 bases and J by 4 bases. This CDR3 region has 17 residues. Written as DNA, the CDR3 is TGTGCCAGCAGTTCATCCCCTCAGCGGGAGTGGATATACGAGCAGTACTTC. The encoded protein is CASSSSPQREWIYEQYF.

J is TRBJ2-1 and V is TRBV20-1; D may be TRBD2 (5 bases). Trimming cost V 0 bases and J 0 bases, with 9 bases left between them. The germline V gene has CDR1 DFQATT and CDR2 SNEGSKA (reference sequence). There are 15 residues in the CDR3. CDR3 amino acids: CSAREEGTSYNEQFF. The CDR3, as DNA: TGCAGTGCTAGAGAAGAGGGAACCTCCTACAATGAGCAGTTCTTC.

The J gene is TRBJ1-2, the V gene TRBV4-1; D not resolved. V was trimmed by 4 bases and J by 13 bases, leaving 22 bases between them. This CDR3 contains 14 residues. Germline CDR1 is MGHRA and CDR2 is YSYEKL. DNA for the CDR3: TGCGCCAGCAGCCCTGGACCGGGTGAGGAAGGTCTCACCTTC. It translates to CASSPGPGEEGLTF.

V usage is TRBV6-1 and J usage is TRBJ2-1; 7 positions match TRBD2. The J call may be in error: the DNA end matches TRBJ2-7 better. The length of the CDR3 is 15 residues. The germline V gene encodes CDR1 MNHNS and CDR2 SASEGT. The DNA of the CDR3 is TGTGCCAGCAGTACCCTAGCGGAACCCTACAATGAGCAGTACTTC. It yields the protein CASSTLAEPYNEQYF.